The source of this T cell receptor (beta chain) is a study of cytomegalovirus exposure and HLA in healthy donors (dated by TCRdb to 2017 to 2019). Regarding the study in general: According to a later analysis, the roughly 130 validation repertoires were produced on the same platform as the 666 repertoires of the first cohort. The study aimed to test whether cataloging public T cell receptors could reveal signatures of past pathogen exposure. Besides the first cohort of roughly 660 subjects, a separate validation cohort made up of roughly 120 different subjects was used. To predict cytomegalovirus infection status, the study combined high-throughput TCR immunosequencing, statistical association of individual TCRs with disease status, and machine learning.

V trim: 0 bases; J trim: 5 bases; unmatched bases: 7. For CDR1 and CDR2, the germline V gene lists SGHDT and YYEEEE. Reading from cysteine to phenylalanine, the CDR3 counts 15 amino acids. The entry retains the CDR3 DNA only, 45 bases that are in frame from base 1. Separate from the approximately 700-subject first cohort, the validation cohort of about 110 subjects was the group to which the donors belonged. Library preparation was by the immunoSEQ multiplex PCR assay. The source study handled its data this way. A statistical classification framework was built for diagnosing cytomegalovirus status from the catalog of TCR beta chain sequences. Drawn from immuneACCESS, this table holds only the in-frame rearrangements with V and J called that TCRdb kept. Clones are partly lost; checked studies trace under half to an unresolved V gene and leave the rest unexplained. From that table come the V and J calls and clone size; the DNA was used to work out D and trimming. The sample table records fewer than 100,000 clones; roughly 93% of these occur just once. Approximately 2.2% of the sample rests with the top ten.

On the study overall, not on this receptor specifically: In a later analysis, TCRs clustered in the first cohort were found to also tend to co-occur in the roughly 130 validation repertoires, with approximately 95% of cluster scores above 0. The authors suggested that the approach could potentially be generalized to other disease states and immunological phenotypes. A later analysis lacked HLA typing for the validation cohort, so it scored co-occurrence in that cohort across all 120 or so repertoires. Most TCR sequences were observed very rarely across donors, whereas some public TCRs were present in many individuals. A total of about 180 TCR beta chains were listed by the study as associated with cytomegalovirus. The classifier was reported to diagnose cytomegalovirus status with high specificity and sensitivity in both the original and validation cohorts. In vitro tests confirmed that a few of the cytomegalovirus-associated TCR beta chains recognize cytomegalovirus antigens.

Of note for this clone: What this receptor recognizes is not known. The record has no base qualities; no much larger clone is one base away.

The material sequenced was PBMCs. The sequence joins TRBV5-6 to TRBJ1-1, with TRBD1 identical over 7 junction bases. This clonotype was obtained from a young man in good health and CMV-seronegative. The CDR3 protein: CASSLVNRGDTEAFF. The DNA sequence is as follows: TGTGCCAGCAGCTTGGTTAACAGGGGTGATACTGAAGCTTTCTTT.